The T cell receptor beta chain described here comes from a study of chemoradiotherapy in HPV16-positive cancers. This clone occurred a few times. Its antigen is not identified. The repertoire was sequenced with immunoSEQ multiplex PCR; TCRdb's copy has only in-frame clones and lacks some. The table includes 20,000 to 25,000 clones, around nine tenths detected once. Germline CDR1 is SGHNT and CDR2 is YYREEE (reference sequence). V trimming: 2 bases; J trimming: 4 bases; junction bases outside the gene matches: 4. CDR3 length: 14 residues. Notes on the study in general: HPV-specific T cells were functionally defined from only a couple of HPV16-positive patients.

The chain joins TRBV5-4 to TRBJ2-7; TRBD2 matches at 9 bases. The origin of this receptor is a human donor with HPV-associated anogenital cancer. The specimen was blood, collected from a patient who underwent chemoradiotherapy. The CDR3 here is CASSLVAGDYEQYV. The DNA of the CDR3 is TGTGCCAGCAGCTTAGTAGCGGGAGATTACGAGCAGTACGTC.